This T cell receptor (beta chain) was recorded in a study of beta chain features in type 1 diabetes listed by TCRdb under 2018. Regarding the study in general: Mean age, gender distribution, total cell number and subset yield were not different between patients and healthy donors. The study compared the TCRB repertoires of sorted circulating CD4+ T cell subsets in recently diagnosed type 1 diabetes patients with those in matched healthy donors. A total of 100 million to 110 million sorted cells were examined across all samples, and a strong correlation was observed between cell number per subset and RNA yield. Regulatory and stem cell-like memory subsets were obtained from only 8 patients and roughly 8 healthy donors, while naive and central memory subsets were obtained from all 30 or so donors. General conclusions and limits of the study: Because cDNA was sequenced instead of genomic DNA, highly expressing activated cells could be over-represented, though the groups showed no difference in activation or CD3 levels. Naive, central memory and regulatory TCRB repertoires appeared more similar among patients than among healthy donors. In all four CD4+ subsets, TCRB CDR3 length was moderately but significantly shorter in type 1 diabetes patients. Patients with type 1 diabetes made fewer insertions and deleted more nucleotides at VDJ recombination sites, implying thymic rearrangement abnormalities. HLA sub-analyses involved small numbers of individuals, so any influence of HLA type on TCRB rearrangement remained unresolved. PCR might favor shorter templates, but patient and control samples were amplified and corrected together, so any skew would affect both groups equally.

There are 16 amino acids in the CDR3, from cysteine to phenylalanine inclusive. Only the CDR3 DNA stays, 48 bases, in frame from base 1. The germline V gene yields LGHNA for CDR1 and YNFKEQ for CDR2. V loses 0 bases at its end and J loses 4 bases; junction bases beyond the gene matches: 7. From each donor, a single peripheral blood sample of 100 to 150 mL on average was drawn into heparinised tubes. Using a panel that included CD45RO, CCR7, CD25, CD127, CD95 and CD27, naive, central memory, regulatory and stem cell-like memory CD4+ T cells were sorted on a BD FACSAria II. Purity was above 95% for every sorted population. PBMCs were isolated immediately by Lymphoprep density gradient centrifugation and stained directly without culture. So that batch effects would be minimized, each experiment stained and sorted samples in pairs, pairing one healthy donor with one patient. Of note for this clone: No cognate antigen has been identified for it. It has no much larger one-base neighbor in the sample; base qualities were not kept.

The entire isolated RNA was reverse transcribed using the High Capacity cDNA Reverse Transcription Kit, and thus expressed TCRB transcripts were sequenced. Deep immunoSEQ sequencing was applied to naive, central memory and regulatory T cell samples, giving an average of around 3.8 million total reads per sample. Sorted cells were lysed in RLT buffer and RNA was extracted with DNase-treated RNeasy Micro or Mini kits, depending on cell number. Each cell subset was processed separately to prevent cross-contamination, with patient and healthy donor samples processed together. TCRB sequences were amplified from cDNA with the immunoSEQ multiplex PCR, producing 87-bp fragments spanning the CDR3 region. The amplicons were sequenced using the Illumina HiSeq platform. The original pipeline was this. Synthetic template baselines were used to correct PCR bias computationally, reads within Hamming distance 2 were collapsed, and singletons that could not be merged were discarded. By aligning reads against IMGT, V, D and J genes, CDR3 length, and insertions or deletions at six rearrangement sites were assigned. Within each subset, clonotype counts were normalized to sorted cell number, after which true diversity and Gini coefficients were computed with the tcR R package. Repertoire sharing was quantified using the overlap coefficient calculated on TCRB nucleotide sequences. What TCRdb holds here is the immuneACCESS table cut down to in-frame rearrangements. Part of the clones is not present; checked against another copy, under half of the missing clones reflect an unresolved V gene, and the others are unexplained. The D gene and trimming were derived from the DNA, and the V and J assignments and clone size from that table. The sample table lists just under 150,000 clones, around 13% of them with a count of one. Under 1.5% of the sample is in the top ten clones.

Sequenced input: central memory CD4+ T cells from blood. The chain uses TRBV4-2 and TRBJ2-3, and TRBD2 matches 7 of the central bases. The sequence came from a man aged 18-30 years with type 1 diabetes. CDR3 region: CASSQEGRGGADTQYF. The sequenced DNA is TGTGCCAGCAGCCAAGAGGGGAGGGGAGGGGCAGATACGCAGTATTTT.